These 20 T cell receptor beta chains were all obtained from the same sample, sequenced in a study of blood T cell repertoires in COVID-19. TCRdb's copy holds only in-frame clones and misses some; the assay was immunoSEQ multiplex PCR. The sample carries 250,000 to 300,000 clones, about nine tenths recorded once. Input material: peripheral blood. These TCRs come from a woman in her 40s who had recovered from COVID-19.

Comments on this clone: The same CDR3 can be traced to other DNA sequences in this sample. The V call is TRBV5-1, the J call TRBJ1-3; no reliable D call. This CDR3 has 14 amino acids. CDR1 and CDR2 from the germline V gene are SGHRS and YFSETQ. V was trimmed by 0 bases and J by 0 bases, leaving 4 bases between them. In DNA form, the CDR3 reads TGCGCCAGCAGCTTGGACGGCTCTGGAAACACCATATATTTT. It yields the protein CASSLDGSGNTIYF.

The chain couples TRBV21-1 to TRBJ2-3; TRBD2 is taken as the D call from the table, unchecked against the DNA. TRBV21-1 is flagged as a pseudogene. The CDR3 contains 14 residues. CDR3 DNA: TGTGCCAGCAGCTCGAGGGAAGAGGGCCATACGCAGTATTTT. Encoded protein: CASSSREEGHTQYF.

Here the CDR3 DNA reads TGTGCCAGCAGCCCTGGAACCCGGGTAGATACGCAGTATTTT. It codes for CASSPGTRVDTQYF. The chain couples TRBV11-2 to TRBJ2-3; D gene unclear. Germline loops: CDR1 SGHAT, CDR2 FQNNGV. V was trimmed by 5 bases and J by 5 bases, leaving 14 bases between them. The CDR3 runs 14 residues.

This chain links TRBV5-1 with TRBJ2-7; the D gene is possibly TRBD1 (6 bases). The CDR3 runs 14 residues. Germline-derived CDR1 and CDR2 are SGHRS and YFSETQ. V was shortened by 2 bases and J by 2 bases, with 11 bases between the two germline ends. For the CDR3, the DNA is TGCGCCAGCAGCTTAAAAACAGGGCCCTACGAGCAGTACTTC. Translation: CASSLKTGPYEQYF.

The chain joins TRBV11-2 to TRBJ1-2; TRBD1 is a possible D gene (6 bases). CDR1 and CDR2 (germline): SGHAT, FQNNGV. This CDR3 spans 14 amino acids. V lost 6 bases to trimming and J lost 5 bases, with 16 bases between them. CDR3 nucleotide sequence: TGTGCCAGCAGTCTAACCGGGACATCATATGGCTACACCTTC. Its protein is CASSLTGTSYGYTF.

This CDR3 reads CASSQGIAGTTDTQYF. DNA of the CDR3: TGTGCCAGCAGCCAAGGGATAGCGGGGACCACAGATACGCAGTATTTT. This rearrangement joins TRBV3-1 (or the pseudogene TRBV3-2) to TRBJ2-3; 8 nucleotides align to TRBD2. Germline trimming cut 1 base from V and 2 bases from J; bases unmatched to any gene: 5. From germline, CDR1 is LGHDT and CDR2 YNNKEL (reference sequence). The CDR3 length is 16 residues.

The chain joins TRBV27 to TRBJ2-2, with TRBD2 identical over 8 bases. CDR1 MNHEY and CDR2 SMNVEV come from the germline V gene (reference sequence). The CDR3 has 17 amino acids. V lost 6 bases and J lost 6; bases outside the gene matches: 15. The CDR3 bases are TGTGCCAGCAGACCAGACGGAAGCGGGAGCGCGTCCGGGGAGCTGTTTTTT. Amino acids: CASRPDGSGSASGELFF.

There are a few counts of this clone. This sequence joins TRBV3-1 (or the pseudogene TRBV3-2) and TRBJ1-1; D unclear. This CDR3 has 13 amino acids. CDR1 LGHDT and CDR2 YNNKEL come from the germline V gene (reference sequence). V gave up 4 bases and J gave up 5 bases, with 11 bases separating them. Here the CDR3 reads CASSRPGGTEAFF. The CDR3 DNA reads TGTGCCAGCAGCCGACCCGGCGGGACTGAAGCTTTCTTT.

This clone came up a few times. The J gene is TRBJ2-7, the V gene TRBV9; D is possibly TRBD2 (5 bases). The V end was cut by 6 bases, the J end by 5 bases, with 24 bases between. The CDR3 is 16 amino acids. Germline-derived CDR1 and CDR2 are SGDLS and YYNGEE. CDR3 nucleotide sequence: TGTGCCAGCACGGAAGGCGGCGTGGCAGGACTGGACGAGCAGTACTTC. Protein product: CASTEGGVAGLDEQYF.

V usage is TRBV19 and J usage is TRBJ1-6, with 8 bases that match TRBD1. The germline V gene encodes CDR1 LNHDA and CDR2 SQIVND (reference sequence). V was clipped by 4 bases and J by 0 bases; unmatched bases: 5. This CDR3 is 17 amino acids long. CDR3 DNA sequence: TGTGCCAGTAGTAGGGACAGGCTGGACTCCTATAATTCACCCCTCCACTTT. It codes for CASSRDRLDSYNSPLHF. The variable domain in full, completed from reference TRBV19 and TRBJ1-6, reads DGGITQSPKYLFRKEGQNVTLSCEQNLNHDAMYWYRQDPGQGLRLIYYSQIVNDFQKGDIAEGYSVSREKKESFPLTVTSAQKNPTAFYLCASSRDRLDSYNSPLHFGNGTRLTVT.

The chain carries TRBV5-1 and TRBJ1-3, with D maybe TRBD1 (6 bases). The CDR3 totals 17 residues. V lost 6 bases, J lost 4 bases, and 23 bases lay in between. The germline V gene encodes CDR1 SGHRS and CDR2 YFSETQ. CDR3 DNA: TGCGCCAGCACGACTGGGGCGACAGGCGTAAGAGGAAACACCATATATTTT. Translated: CASTTGATGVRGNTIYF.

The chain couples TRBV19 to TRBJ2-7, with TRBD2 matching 7 bases. V dropped 3 bases and J dropped 5; count of bases not matched to a gene: 10. CDR1 LNHDA and CDR2 SQIVND come from the germline V gene (reference sequence). The length of the CDR3 is 15 residues. The CDR3, as DNA: TGTGCCAGTAGTATGGGGGACTACCAATCTGACGAGCAGTACTTC. Translating it yields CASSMGDYQSDEQYF.

This chain connects TRBV10-3 to TRBJ2-7; 8 bases match TRBD2. V was clipped by 6 bases and J by 6 bases; unmatched bases: 16. This CDR3 spans 16 amino acids. CDR1 and CDR2 from the germline V gene are ENHRY and SYGVKD. The CDR3, as DNA: TGTGCCATCAGCGAACGTTCCACCCTTAGCGGGACCGAGCAGTACTTC. Encoded protein: CAISERSTLSGTEQYF.

V is TRBV7-2 and J is TRBJ2-7; 9 bases are shared with TRBD2. V was pared by 5 bases and J by 7 bases, with 12 bases of the junction left unmatched. The CDR3 spans 15 residues. CDR1 is SGHTA, CDR2 FQGNSA, per germline. The CDR3 loop is CASSAGTSQRREQYF. The CDR3 region has the DNA TGTGCCAGCAGCGCAGGGACTAGCCAAAGGAGGGAGCAGTACTTC. Variable domain in full (rest from reference TRBV7-2 and TRBJ2-7): GAGVSQSPSNKVTEKGKDVELRCDPISGHTALYWYRQSLGQGLEFLIYFQGNSAPDKSGLPSDRFSAERTGGSVSTLTIQRTQQEDSAVYLCASSAGTSQRREQYFGPGTRLTVT.

This chain's CDR3 is CASRKGASGRPTDTQYF. CDR3 DNA: TGTGCCAGTAGAAAGGGGGCTAGCGGGAGGCCCACAGATACGCAGTATTTT. The chain uses TRBV19 and TRBJ2-3, with 11 bases identical to TRBD2. This CDR3 has 17 residues. Trimming at V came to 6 bases and at J to 2 bases, leaving 10 bases not matched to a gene. Germline V gives CDR1 LNHDA, CDR2 SQIVND (reference sequence).

V usage is TRBV24-1 and J usage is TRBJ2-5; D might be TRBD1 (6 bases). The tail of the sequence fits TRBJ2-7 better, so the J call may be wrong. This CDR3 has 15 amino acids. Germline V gene sequence: CDR1 KGHDR, CDR2 SFDVKD. The CDR3, as DNA: TGTGCCACCAGTGATCCGACAGGCCCCGATTACGAGCAGTACTTC. This encodes CATSDPTGPDYEQYF.

This clone was picked up one time. V usage is TRBV3-1 (or the pseudogene TRBV3-2) and J usage is TRBJ1-2; D is perhaps TRBD1 (5 bases). V was clipped by 4 bases and J by 8 bases, with 17 bases between them. Germline V gives CDR1 LGHDT, CDR2 YNNKEL (reference sequence). This CDR3 is 14 amino acids long. This chain's CDR3 is CASSPTAQGKGYTF. The CDR3 bases are TGTGCCAGCAGCCCTACCGCGCAGGGTAAAGGCTACACCTTC.

This chain connects TRBV14 to TRBJ1-1, with TRBD1 as a possible D gene (5 bases). Trimming took 4 bases from V and 3 from J, leaving 12 bases between them. Germline V gene lookup returns CDR1 SGHDN and CDR2 FVKESK. This CDR3 region has 14 residues. CDR3 amino acids: CASSRRGGDTEAFF. The CDR3 DNA follows: TGTGCCAGCAGCCGTCGTGGGGGGGACACTGAAGCTTTCTTT.

This chain links TRBV6-1 with TRBJ2-2; 7 nucleotides match TRBD2. The CDR3 runs 15 residues. With V trimmed by 2 bases and J by 5 bases, 5 bases remained unmatched. Germline lookup yields CDR1 MNHNS and CDR2 SASEGT. The CDR3: CASSETWGGTGELFF. CDR3 coding DNA: TGTGCCAGCAGTGAAACGTGGGGGGGGACCGGGGAGCTGTTTTTT.

This clone was observed once. The chain combines TRBV19 with TRBJ2-7; D call uncertain. This CDR3 has 14 amino acids. V was clipped by 7 bases and J by 3 bases, with 16 bases between them. Germline CDR1 is LNHDA and CDR2 is SQIVND (reference sequence). CDR3 amino acids: CASTPGRSSYEQYF. In nucleotides, the CDR3 is TGTGCCAGTACTCCCGGTCGTTCAAGCTACGAGCAGTACTTC.